This T cell receptor (beta chain) was retrieved from a study of T-cell memory formation after mild COVID-19. Study-wide background: TCR clustering was largely donor specific.

The V segment lost 6 bases and the J segment 7 bases; nucleotides outside the gene matches: 11. This CDR3 is built from 16 residues. CDR1 MRHNA and CDR2 SNTAGT come from the germline V gene. MiXCR was run by TCRdb on the 5' RACE reads, yielding one entry per CDR3 protein. The data show 200,000 to 250,000 distinct CDR3 sequences, more than 25% seen once. The gene calls are TRBV6-4 and TRBJ2-1, with 11 bases matching TRBD1. This receptor was obtained from an adult woman who had mild COVID-19 (a few samples of this study predate the infection). Cell type and time point are not known. Source material: PBMCs or a T cell subset sorted from them (not recorded which). In DNA, the CDR3 is TGTGCCAGCAGCGACGAACGGGACAGGGGGGGGAATGAGCAGTTCTTC. Its translation is CASSDERDRGGNEQFF.